These 16 T cell receptor beta chains were all obtained from the same sample, sequenced in a study of human T cells and chemical hapten exposure. This sample's time point: patch test 1, 2 weeks after DPC sensitization. Regarding treatment: therapeutic diphenylcyclopropenone sensitization with weekly scalp DPC. MiXCR was run by TCRdb on the RACE reads, yielding one entry per CDR3 protein. The table includes fewer than 500,000 distinct CDR3 sequences, 4% to 5.5% detected once. The sequenced sample was whole blood, obtained in connection with sensitization to the hapten diphenylcyclopropenone (DPC). The receptors were gathered from a woman aged 50 to 65 with alopecia areata. Some clones in this sample may be carry-over from other donors' samples.

As regards this clonotype: This may arise from a read error, as a much more abundant clone is one base away. The rearrangement joins TRBV9 to TRBJ2-1; D may be TRBD2 (5 bases). This CDR3 contains 14 residues. The V end lost 0 bases, the J end lost 9 bases, and 13 bases lay between the germline ends. In germline, CDR1 is SGDLS, CDR2 YYNGEE. CDR3 region: CASSVADFHIEQFF. The CDR3 coding sequence is TGTGCCAGCAGCGTAGCGGACTTCCACATTGAGCAGTTCTTC.

This clonotype appeared many times. The rearrangement uses TRBV5-4 and TRBJ2-5, with 8 bases aligning to TRBD1. This CDR3 is 13 amino acids long. With V trimmed by 4 bases and J by 6 bases, 5 bases remained unmatched. CDR1 and CDR2 (germline): SGHNT, YYREEE (reference sequence). The CDR3 coding sequence is TGTGCCAGCAGCACCGGACAGGGTCAGACCCAGTACTTC. Translating gives CASSTGQGQTQYF.

A few counts support this clonotype. The V and J genes are TRBV12-3 or TRBV12-4 and TRBJ2-1; 7 bases line up with TRBD2. The CDR3 is made up of 15 amino acids. The V gene end was trimmed by 1 base and the J gene end by 6 bases; junction bases not matched to a gene: 6. The CDR3 spells CASSLVGGTSNEQFF. The CDR3 DNA is TGTGCCAGCAGTTTAGTGGGAGGGACTTCCAATGAGCAGTTCTTC.

This clonotype occurred a few times. The rearrangement uses TRBV7-9 and TRBJ2-2; D might be TRBD1 or TRBD2, each matching 5 bases. Germline V gene data show CDR1 as SEHNR and CDR2 as FQNEAQ (reference sequence). Trimming pared 7 bases from V and 3 bases from J, leaving 15 bases between. The CDR3 totals 15 residues. The CDR3 loop reads CASTLGPGHTGELFF. The DNA of the CDR3 is TGTGCCAGCACCCTAGGCCCGGGACACACCGGGGAGCTGTTTTTT.

V gene TRBV5-4 combines with J gene TRBJ2-1, with 13 positions matching TRBD2. Trimming cost V 6 bases and J 9 bases; bases outside gene matches: 3. CDR3 length: 13 residues. Germline V CDR1 and CDR2: SGHNT, YYREEE (reference sequence). The CDR3 sequence: CASMGLAGPEQFF. CDR3 sequence (DNA): TGTGCCAGCATGGGACTAGCGGGACCTGAGCAGTTCTTC.

V usage is TRBV20-1 and J usage is TRBJ1-3, with D unresolved. The germline V gene has CDR1 DFQATT and CDR2 SNEGSKA (reference sequence). CDR3 length: 13 amino acids. Trimming left V 6 bases short and J 4 bases short, with 13 bases between. The CDR3 DNA follows: TGCAGTGCGTCCCGGACCGCAGGAAACACCATATATTTT. It codes for CSASRTAGNTIYF.

This clonotype was observed many times. This chain connects TRBV5-5 to TRBJ1-2; no clear D gene. Trimming took 0 bases from V and 2 from J, leaving 8 bases between them. This CDR3 is 14 amino acids long. Germline CDR1 SGHKS, CDR2 YYEKEE (reference sequence). CDR3 DNA sequence: TGTGCCAGCAGCTTGGTGGAGGCGAACTATGGCTACACCTTC. Translation gives CASSLVEANYGYTF.

This clonotype was seen a few times. The chain combines TRBV28 with TRBJ2-7, with D unresolved. V dropped 3 bases and J dropped 4 bases, with 13 bases sitting between them. From germline, CDR1 is MDHEN and CDR2 SYDVKM. The CDR3 has 14 amino acids. CDR3 nucleotide sequence: TGTGCCAGCAGTTTGGATTTCGGACGATACGAGCAGTACTTC. Protein sequence: CASSLDFGRYEQYF.

The chain links TRBV10-1 to TRBJ2-4, with TRBD2 matching 11 bases. The germline CDR1 and CDR2 sequences are WNHNN and SYGVQD (reference sequence). The V gene end was trimmed by 7 bases and the J gene end by 10 bases; junction bases not matched to a gene: 9. The CDR3 is made up of 14 amino acids. The CDR3 here is CASKLAGDGSIQYF. CDR3 coding DNA: TGCGCCAGCAAACTAGCGGGAGATGGGAGTATTCAGTACTTC.

This clonotype occurred many times. The CDR3 DNA is TGTGCCAGCAGCTATAGCGGGGGGGCCGCAGATACGCAGTATTTT. Translation gives CASSYSGGAADTQYF. This chain links TRBV7-2 with TRBJ2-3; 11 positions agree with TRBD2. V trimming: 4 bases; J trimming: 4 bases; junction bases outside the gene matches: 4. The CDR3 consists of 15 residues. The germline gives CDR1 SGHTA, CDR2 FQGNSA.

This clonotype was picked up many times. The CDR3 nucleotides read TGTGCCAGCAGTCTCCGTGGGGGAGAAGGGCAGCCCCAGCATTTT. Protein: CASSLRGGEGQPQHF. The genes are TRBV27 and TRBJ1-5; possibly TRBD1 for D (5 bases). This CDR3 is built from 15 residues. Germline V gene lookup returns CDR1 MNHEY and CDR2 SMNVEV (reference sequence). V was pared by 5 bases and J by 7 bases, with 18 bases between.

This clonotype was observed at least ten times. The V call is TRBV28, the J call TRBJ2-5; D is unclear. Germline lookup yields CDR1 MDHEN and CDR2 SYDVKM. Trimming shortened V by 1 base and J by 5 bases, and 11 bases separated the two germline ends. This CDR3 has 14 residues. In nucleotides, the CDR3 is TGTGCCAGCAGTTTATATAGGGTCCCCGAGACCCAGTACTTC. It encodes CASSLYRVPETQYF.

This clonotype was observed at least ten times. V usage is TRBV21-1 and J usage is TRBJ2-7; the D segment call TRBD1 is taken from the table without a DNA check. TRBV21-1 is listed as a pseudogene. This CDR3 region has 14 residues. CDR3 in amino acids: CASSTTGTLREQYF. The CDR3 DNA follows: TGTGCCAGCAGCACCACAGGGACCCTTAGGGAGCAGTACTTC.

This clonotype occurred a few times. V and J are TRBV29-1 and TRBJ2-5; D gene unclear. The CDR3 has 11 residues. Per germline, CDR1 SQVTM and CDR2 ANQGSEA. V was pared by 7 bases and J by 4 bases, with 10 bases between. CDR3 in amino acids: CSATPGETQYF. CDR3 coding DNA: TGCAGCGCAACCCCGGGAGAGACCCAGTACTTC.

This clonotype has a handful of counts. The chain is built from TRBV20-1 and TRBJ1-5; tentative D call: TRBD1 (6 bases). The CDR3 contains 14 residues. Germline V gene data show CDR1 as DFQATT and CDR2 as SNEGSKA (reference sequence). Trimming left V 5 bases short and J 8 bases short, with 19 bases between. For the CDR3, the DNA is TGCAGTGCTCTCTCATTCAGGGGAGCTGAGCCCCAGCATTTT. It encodes CSALSFRGAEPQHF.

This clonotype was recorded at least ten times. The CDR3 spells CASSTGNQPQHF. The CDR3 nucleotides read TGTGCCAGCAGTACGGGCAATCAGCCCCAGCATTTT. The rearrangement joins TRBV28 to TRBJ1-5; no firm D call. Germline V CDR1 and CDR2: MDHEN, SYDVKM. The ends were cut back, 5 bases at V and 2 bases at J, with 4 bases in the middle. The CDR3 loop spans 12 amino acids.